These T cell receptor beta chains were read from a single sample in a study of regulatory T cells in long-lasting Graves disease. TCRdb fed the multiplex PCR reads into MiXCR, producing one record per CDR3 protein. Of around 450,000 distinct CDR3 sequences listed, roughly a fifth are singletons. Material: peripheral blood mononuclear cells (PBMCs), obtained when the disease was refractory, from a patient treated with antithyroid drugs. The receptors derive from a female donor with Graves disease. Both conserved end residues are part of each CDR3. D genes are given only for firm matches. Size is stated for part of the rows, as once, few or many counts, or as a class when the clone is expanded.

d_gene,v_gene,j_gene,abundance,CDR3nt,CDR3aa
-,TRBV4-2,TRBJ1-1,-,TGTGCCAGCAGTCCTCGGTCCGGTATGAACACTGAAGCTTTCTTT,CASSPRSGMNTEAFF
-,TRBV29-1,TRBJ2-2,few,TGCAGCGTTCAGGCCAGGAAGGTCGCCGGGGAGCTGTTTTTT,CSVQARKVAGELFF
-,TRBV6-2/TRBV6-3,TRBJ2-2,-,TGTGCCAGCAGTTACGGGAGTCAGGGGGAGCTGTTTTTT,CASSYGSQGELFF
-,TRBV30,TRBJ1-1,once,TGTGCCTGGAGTGTTAGGGGACCGAACACTGAAGCTTTCTTT,CAWSVRGPNTEAFF
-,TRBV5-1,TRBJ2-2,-,TGCGCCAGCAGCTTGCTAACGGGGGCGAACACCGGGGAGCTGTTTTTT,CASSLLTGANTGELFF
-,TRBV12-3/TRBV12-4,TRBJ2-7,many,TGTGCCAGCAGCTCAGGGGTGGGCGAGCAGTACTTC,CASSSGVGEQYF
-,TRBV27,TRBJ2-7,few,TGTGCCAGCAGTTTATCGTCGGTAGTAGCCTACGAGCAGTACTTC,CASSLSSVVAYEQYF
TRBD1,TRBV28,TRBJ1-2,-,TGTGCCAGCCGACAGGGGCGAGACTATGGCTACACCTTC,CASRQGRDYGYTF
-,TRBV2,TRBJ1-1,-,TGTGCCAGCCAGGGACGGCCGAACACTGAAGCTTTCTTT,CASQGRPNTEAFF
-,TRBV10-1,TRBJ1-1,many,TGCGCCCACCCTTGGACCGTGAACACTGAAGCTTTCTTT,CAHPWTVNTEAFF
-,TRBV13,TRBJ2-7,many,TGTGCCAGCAGCCCGCGTGGGGTCTCCTACGAGCAGTACTTC,CASSPRGVSYEQYF
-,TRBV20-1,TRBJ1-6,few,TGCAGTGCTGGGGTGGGGCCTCGATATAATTCACCCCTCCACTTT,CSAGVGPRYNSPLHF
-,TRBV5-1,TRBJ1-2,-,TGCGCCAGCAGCTGGTCTGGGGATGGCTACACCTTC,CASSWSGDGYTF
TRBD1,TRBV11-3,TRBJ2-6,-,TGTGCCAGCAGCTCTTGGGACAGGGGGATCAGAGGGGCCAACGTCCTGACTTTC,CASSSWDRGIRGANVLTF
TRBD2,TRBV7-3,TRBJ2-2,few,TGTGCCAGCAGCCCAAAAGGACTAGCGGGAGGTCCATACACCGGGGAGCTGTTTTTT,CASSPKGLAGGPYTGELFF
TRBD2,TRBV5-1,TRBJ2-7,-,TGCGCCAGCAGCAGACTAGCGGGGGACCACTACGAGCAGTACTTC,CASSRLAGDHYEQYF
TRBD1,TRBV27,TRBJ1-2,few,TGTGCCAGCAGTGGACAGGGGAGACCGGATGGCTACACCTTC,CASSGQGRPDGYTF
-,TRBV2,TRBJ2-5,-,TGTGCCAGCAGCTTTGGGTGGAGGACCCAAGAGACCCAGTACTTC,CASSFGWRTQETQYF
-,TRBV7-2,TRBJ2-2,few,TGTGCCAGCAGCTTTTTCCTAAGGGGGAGGGCCGGTCACGGGGAGCTGTTTTTT,CASSFFLRGRAGHGELFF
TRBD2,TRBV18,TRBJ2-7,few,TGTGCCAGCTCACCACCGGGACTAGCGGGAGTTCCCTACGAGCAGTACTTC,CASSPPGLAGVPYEQYF
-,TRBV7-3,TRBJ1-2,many,TGTGCCAGCAGCTTAACAGGGGAGACTGAGAGTGGCTACACCTTC,CASSLTGETESGYTF
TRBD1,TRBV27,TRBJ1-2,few,TGTGCCAGCAGTCGACAGGGGGCTCGGGATGGCTACACCTTC,CASSRQGARDGYTF